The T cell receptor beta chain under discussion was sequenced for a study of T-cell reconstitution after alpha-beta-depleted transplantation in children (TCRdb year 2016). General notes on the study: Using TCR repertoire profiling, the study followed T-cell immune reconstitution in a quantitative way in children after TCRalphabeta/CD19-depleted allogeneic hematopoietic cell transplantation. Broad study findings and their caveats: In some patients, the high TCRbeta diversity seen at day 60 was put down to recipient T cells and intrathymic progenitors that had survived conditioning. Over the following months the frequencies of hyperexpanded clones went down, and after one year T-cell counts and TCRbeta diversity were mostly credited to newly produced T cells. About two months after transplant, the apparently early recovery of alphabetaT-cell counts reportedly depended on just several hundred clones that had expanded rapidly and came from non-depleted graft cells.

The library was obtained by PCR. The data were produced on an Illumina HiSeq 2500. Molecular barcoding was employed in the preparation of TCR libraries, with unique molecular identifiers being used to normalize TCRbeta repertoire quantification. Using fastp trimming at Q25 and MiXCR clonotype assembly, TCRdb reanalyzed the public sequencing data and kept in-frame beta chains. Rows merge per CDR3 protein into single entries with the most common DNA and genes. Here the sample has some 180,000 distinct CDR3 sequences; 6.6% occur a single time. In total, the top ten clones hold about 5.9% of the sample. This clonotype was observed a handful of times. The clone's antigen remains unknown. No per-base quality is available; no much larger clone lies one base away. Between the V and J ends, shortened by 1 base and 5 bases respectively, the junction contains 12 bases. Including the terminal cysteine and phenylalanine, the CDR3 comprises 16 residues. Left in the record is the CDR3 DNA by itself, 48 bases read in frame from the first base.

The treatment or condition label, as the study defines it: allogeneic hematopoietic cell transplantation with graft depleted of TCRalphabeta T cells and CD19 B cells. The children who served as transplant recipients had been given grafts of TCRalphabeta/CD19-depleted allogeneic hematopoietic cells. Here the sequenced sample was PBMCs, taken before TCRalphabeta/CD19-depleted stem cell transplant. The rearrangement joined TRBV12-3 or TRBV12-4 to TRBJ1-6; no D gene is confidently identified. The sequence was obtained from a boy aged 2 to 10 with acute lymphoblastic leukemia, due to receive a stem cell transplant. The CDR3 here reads CASSLGRTDNNSPLHF. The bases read TGTGCCAGCAGTTTAGGTCGGACCGATAATAATTCACCCCTCCACTTT.